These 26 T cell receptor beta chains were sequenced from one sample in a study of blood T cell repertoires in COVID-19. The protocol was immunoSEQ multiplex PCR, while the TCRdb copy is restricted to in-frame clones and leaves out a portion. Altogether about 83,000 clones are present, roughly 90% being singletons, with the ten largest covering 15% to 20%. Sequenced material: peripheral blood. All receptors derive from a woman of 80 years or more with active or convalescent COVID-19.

CDR3 loop: CASSQPGQGQPQHF. The CDR3 DNA reads as TGTGCCAGCAGTCAGCCGGGACAGGGCCAGCCCCAGCATTTT. J is TRBJ1-5 and V is TRBV6-2 or TRBV6-3; 9 bases align to TRBD1. V dropped 5 bases and J dropped 7; count of bases not matched to a gene: 6. The CDR3 has 14 residues. Germline assignment: CDR1 MNHEY and CDR2 SVGEGT.

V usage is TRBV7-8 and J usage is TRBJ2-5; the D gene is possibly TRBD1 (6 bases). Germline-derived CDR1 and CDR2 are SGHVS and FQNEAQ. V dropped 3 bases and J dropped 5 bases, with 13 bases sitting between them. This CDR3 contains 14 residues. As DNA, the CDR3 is TGTGCCAGCAGCTTCAACAGGGTCCGGGAGACCCAGTACTTC. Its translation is CASSFNRVRETQYF.

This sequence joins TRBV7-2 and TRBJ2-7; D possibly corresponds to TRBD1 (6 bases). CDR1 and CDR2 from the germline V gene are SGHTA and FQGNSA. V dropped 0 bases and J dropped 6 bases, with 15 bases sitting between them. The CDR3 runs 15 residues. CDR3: CASSLAGSGVSEQYF. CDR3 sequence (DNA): TGTGCCAGCAGCTTAGCGGGATCAGGGGTCTCCGAGCAGTACTTC. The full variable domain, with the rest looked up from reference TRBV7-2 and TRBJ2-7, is GAGVSQSPSNKVTEKGKDVELRCDPISGHTALYWYRQSLGQGLEFLIYFQGNSAPDKSGLPSDRFSAERTGGSVSTLTIQRTQQEDSAVYLCASSLAGSGVSEQYFGPGTRLTVT.

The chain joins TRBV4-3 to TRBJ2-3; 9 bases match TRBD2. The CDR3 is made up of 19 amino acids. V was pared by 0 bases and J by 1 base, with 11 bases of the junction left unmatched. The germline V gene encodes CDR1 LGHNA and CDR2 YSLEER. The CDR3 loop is CASSQDPAGGPLGTDTQYF. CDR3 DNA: TGCGCCAGCAGCCAAGACCCTGCGGGGGGGCCCCTTGGCACAGATACGCAGTATTTT.

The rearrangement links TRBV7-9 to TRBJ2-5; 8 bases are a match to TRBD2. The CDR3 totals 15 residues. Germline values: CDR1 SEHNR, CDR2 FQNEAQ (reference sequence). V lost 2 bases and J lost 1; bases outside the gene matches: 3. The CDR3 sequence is CASSLTAGGQETQYF. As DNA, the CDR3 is TGTGCCAGCAGCTTAACGGCGGGGGGCCAAGAGACCCAGTACTTC.

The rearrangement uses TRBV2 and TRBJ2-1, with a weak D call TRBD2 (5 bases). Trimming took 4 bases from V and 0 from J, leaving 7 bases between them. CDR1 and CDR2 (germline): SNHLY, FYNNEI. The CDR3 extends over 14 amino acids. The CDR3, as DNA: TGTGCCAGCAGTGGGGCGGGCTCCTACAATGAGCAGTTCTTC. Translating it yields CASSGAGSYNEQFF.

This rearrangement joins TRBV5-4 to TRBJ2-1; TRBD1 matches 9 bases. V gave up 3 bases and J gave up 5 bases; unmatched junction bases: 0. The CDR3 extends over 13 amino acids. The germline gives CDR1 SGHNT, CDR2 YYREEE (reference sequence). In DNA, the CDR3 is TGTGCCAGCAGCTGGACAGGGGACAATGAGCAGTTCTTC. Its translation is CASSWTGDNEQFF.

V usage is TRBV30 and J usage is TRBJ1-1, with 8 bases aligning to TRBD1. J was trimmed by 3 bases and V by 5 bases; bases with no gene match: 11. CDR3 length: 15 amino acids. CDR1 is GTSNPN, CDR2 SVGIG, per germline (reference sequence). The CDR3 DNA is TGTGCCTGGGTAGACAGGGGCCGATCCTACACTGAAGCTTTCTTT. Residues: CAWVDRGRSYTEAFF.

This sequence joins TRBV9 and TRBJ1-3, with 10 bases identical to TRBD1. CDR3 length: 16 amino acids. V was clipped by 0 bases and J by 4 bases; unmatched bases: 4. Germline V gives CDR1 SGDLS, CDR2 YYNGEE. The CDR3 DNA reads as TGTGCCAGCAGCGTAGGGACAGGGGGGCTCGGAAACACCATATATTTT. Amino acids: CASSVGTGGLGNTIYF.

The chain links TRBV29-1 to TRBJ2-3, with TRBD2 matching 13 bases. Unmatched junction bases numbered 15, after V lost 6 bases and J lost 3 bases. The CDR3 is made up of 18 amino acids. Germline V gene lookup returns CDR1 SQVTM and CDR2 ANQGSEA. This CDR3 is CSVPTSGGAFWTTDTQYF. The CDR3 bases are TGCAGCGTGCCTACTAGCGGGGGGGCGTTCTGGACTACAGATACGCAGTATTTT.

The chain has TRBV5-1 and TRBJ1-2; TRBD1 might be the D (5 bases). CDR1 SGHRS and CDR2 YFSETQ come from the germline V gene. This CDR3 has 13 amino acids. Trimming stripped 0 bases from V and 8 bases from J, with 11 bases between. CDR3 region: CASSLDRRSGYTF. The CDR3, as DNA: TGCGCCAGCAGCTTGGACAGGCGGAGCGGCTACACCTTC.

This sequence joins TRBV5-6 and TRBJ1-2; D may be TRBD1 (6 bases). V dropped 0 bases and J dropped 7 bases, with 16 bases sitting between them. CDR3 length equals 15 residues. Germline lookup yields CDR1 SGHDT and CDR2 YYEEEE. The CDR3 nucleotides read TGTGCCAGCAGCTTGGCCAACCTCAGGGGATCTGGCTACACCTTC. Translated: CASSLANLRGSGYTF.

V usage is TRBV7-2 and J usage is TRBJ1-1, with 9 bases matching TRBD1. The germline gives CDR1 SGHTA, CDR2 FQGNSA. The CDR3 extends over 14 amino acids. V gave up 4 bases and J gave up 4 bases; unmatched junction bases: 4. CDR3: CASSWTGVGTEAFF. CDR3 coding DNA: TGTGCCAGCAGCTGGACAGGGGTAGGCACTGAAGCTTTCTTT.

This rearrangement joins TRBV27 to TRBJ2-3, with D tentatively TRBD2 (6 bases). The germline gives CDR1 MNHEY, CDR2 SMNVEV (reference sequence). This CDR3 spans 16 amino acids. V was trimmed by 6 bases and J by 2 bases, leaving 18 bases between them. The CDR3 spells CASSLGRTRPTDTQYF. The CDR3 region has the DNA TGTGCCAGCAGCCTTGGGAGGACAAGGCCCACAGATACGCAGTATTTT.

The CDR3 loop reads CAWSTPKDRAYEQYF. The CDR3 bases are TGTGCCTGGAGTACCCCCAAGGACAGGGCCTACGAGCAGTACTTC. The chain employs TRBV30 and TRBJ2-7, with 8 bases matching TRBD1. The V gene end was trimmed by 2 bases and the J gene end by 2 bases; junction bases not matched to a gene: 8. Germline V gene data show CDR1 as GTSNPN and CDR2 as SVGIG (reference sequence). The CDR3 has 15 residues.

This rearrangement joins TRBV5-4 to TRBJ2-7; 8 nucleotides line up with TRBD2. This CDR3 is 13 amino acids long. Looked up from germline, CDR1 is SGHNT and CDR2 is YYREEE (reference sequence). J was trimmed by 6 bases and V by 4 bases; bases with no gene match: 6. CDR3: CASSQTGGGEQYF. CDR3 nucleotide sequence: TGTGCCAGCAGCCAAACGGGGGGGGGCGAGCAGTACTTC.

The CDR3 reads CASTTGQPGNTIYF. DNA of the CDR3: TGTGCCAGCACCACAGGACAGCCTGGAAACACCATATATTTT. The gene calls are TRBV6-5 and TRBJ1-3, with D possibly TRBD1 on 6 matching bases. Trimming removed 7 bases at V and 2 bases at J, with 12 bases between. The CDR3 extends over 14 amino acids. Germline V lookup: CDR1 MNHEY, CDR2 SVGAGI.

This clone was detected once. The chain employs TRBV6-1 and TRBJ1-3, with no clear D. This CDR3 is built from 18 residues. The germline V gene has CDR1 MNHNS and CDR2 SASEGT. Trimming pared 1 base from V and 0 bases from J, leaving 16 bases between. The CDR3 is CASSEGSSGDPSGNTIYF. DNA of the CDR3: TGTGCCAGCAGTGAAGGTAGTTCCGGAGACCCCTCTGGAAACACCATATATTTT.

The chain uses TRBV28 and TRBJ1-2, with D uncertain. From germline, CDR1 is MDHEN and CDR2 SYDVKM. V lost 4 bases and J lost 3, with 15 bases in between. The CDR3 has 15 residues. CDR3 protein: CASSSIGESYYGYTF. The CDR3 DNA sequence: TGTGCCAGCAGTTCGATCGGGGAGTCGTACTATGGCTACACCTTC.

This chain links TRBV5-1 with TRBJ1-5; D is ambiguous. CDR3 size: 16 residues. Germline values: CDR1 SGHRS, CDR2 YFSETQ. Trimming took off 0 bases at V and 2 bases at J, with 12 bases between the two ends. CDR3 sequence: CASSLGTVRGNQPQHF. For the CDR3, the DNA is TGCGCCAGCAGCTTGGGTACGGTCCGGGGCAATCAGCCCCAGCATTTT.

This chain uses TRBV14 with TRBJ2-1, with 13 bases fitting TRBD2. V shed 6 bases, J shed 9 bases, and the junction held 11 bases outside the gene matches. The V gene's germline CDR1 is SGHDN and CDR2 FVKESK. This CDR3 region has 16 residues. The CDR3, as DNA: TGTGCCAGCAGTCGCTTAACTAGCGGGGGGGCGGGTGAGCAGTTCTTC. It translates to CASSRLTSGGAGEQFF.

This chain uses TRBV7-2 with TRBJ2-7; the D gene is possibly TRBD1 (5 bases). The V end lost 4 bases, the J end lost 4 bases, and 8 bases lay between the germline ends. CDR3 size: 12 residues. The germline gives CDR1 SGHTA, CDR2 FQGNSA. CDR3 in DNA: TGTGCCAGCAGCTGGGGCGTTTACGAGCAGTACTTC. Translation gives CASSWGVYEQYF.

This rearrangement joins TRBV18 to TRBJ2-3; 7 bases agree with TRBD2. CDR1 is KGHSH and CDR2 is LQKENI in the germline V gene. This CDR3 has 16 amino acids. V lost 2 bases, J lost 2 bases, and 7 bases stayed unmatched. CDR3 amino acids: CASSPAGGRATDTQYF. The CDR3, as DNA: TGTGCCAGCTCACCAGCCGGAGGGAGGGCCACAGATACGCAGTATTTT.

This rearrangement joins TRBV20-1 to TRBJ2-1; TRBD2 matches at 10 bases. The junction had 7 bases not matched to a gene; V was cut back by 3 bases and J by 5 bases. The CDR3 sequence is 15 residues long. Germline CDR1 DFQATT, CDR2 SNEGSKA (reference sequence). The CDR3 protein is CSASRLAGADNEQFF. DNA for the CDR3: TGCAGTGCTAGTCGGCTAGCGGGGGCCGACAATGAGCAGTTCTTC.

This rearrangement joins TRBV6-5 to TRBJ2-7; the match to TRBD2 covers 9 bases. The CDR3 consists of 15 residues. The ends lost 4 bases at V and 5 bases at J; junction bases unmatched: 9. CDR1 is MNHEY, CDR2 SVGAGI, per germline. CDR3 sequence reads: CASSSAGGAVDEQYF. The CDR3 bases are TGTGCCAGCAGTTCCGCGGGGGGGGCGGTTGACGAGCAGTACTTC.

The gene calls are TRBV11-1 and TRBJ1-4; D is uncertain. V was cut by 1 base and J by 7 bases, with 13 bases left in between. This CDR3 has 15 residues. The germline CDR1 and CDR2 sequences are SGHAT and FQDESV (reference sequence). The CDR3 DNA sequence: TGTGCCAGCAGCTTAGGCAGGATCTTCGGTGAAAAACTGTTTTTT. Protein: CASSLGRIFGEKLFF.